A selection of T cell receptor beta chains follows, all from one sample in a study of T cells in localized non-small cell lung cancer. The data were produced by immunoSEQ multiplex PCR, yet TCRdb's version contains in-frame clones alone and is incomplete. Of 45,000 or so clones listed, roughly 86% are singletons. The material sequenced was PBMCs, taken before any cancer treatment. The source is a man aged 35 to 70 with stage II lung adenocarcinoma. The CDR3 runs from the conserved cysteine through the conserved F or W. D genes are given only for firm matches. Size is omitted from some rows. Given values are once, few, many or a class for expanded clones.

j_call,d_call,v_call,clone_size,cdr3_aa,cdr3_nt
TRBJ1-6,-,TRBV2,-,CASNTENNSPLHF,TGTGCCAGCAATACGGAAAATAATTCACCCCTCCACTTT
TRBJ1-2,TRBD1,TRBV30,-,CAWSVRKGAYNYGYTF,TGTGCCTGGAGTGTACGGAAGGGGGCGTACAACTATGGCTACACCTTC
TRBJ1-2,TRBD1,TRBV30,-,CAWDPPWTGGYGYTF,TGTGCCTGGGACCCCCCTTGGACAGGGGGCTATGGCTACACCTTC
TRBJ1-2,-,TRBV6-1,-,CASSEAGHSYGYTF,TGTGCCAGCAGTGAAGCCGGACATTCCTATGGCTACACCTTC
TRBJ2-5,-,TRBV29-1,-,CSVVVGRETQYF,TGCAGCGTTGTCGTGGGGAGGGAGACCCAGTACTTC
TRBJ1-1,-,TRBV4-1,-,CASSYPQDRNTEAFF,TGCGCCAGCAGCTATCCTCAGGACAGGAACACTGAAGCTTTCTTT
TRBJ2-5,TRBD2,TRBV7-8,-,CASSSSGAYQETQYF,TGTGCCAGCAGCTCGAGCGGGGCGTACCAAGAGACCCAGTACTTC
TRBJ1-2,-,TRBV9,-,CASSVGGGQNYGYTF,TGTGCCAGCAGCGTGGGGGGTGGACAGAACTATGGCTACACCTTC
TRBJ1-6,TRBD1,TRBV9,few,CASSVDNRGDSPLHF,TGTGCCAGCAGCGTAGATAACAGGGGGGATTCACCCCTCCACTTT
TRBJ1-2,-,TRBV10-3,few,CAISDSTKEGYTF,TGTGCCATCAGTGACAGTACAAAGGAAGGCTACACCTTC
TRBJ2-7,TRBD1,TRBV6-1,few,CASTPGQGIDYEQYF,TGTGCCAGCACCCCGGGACAGGGAATAGACTACGAGCAGTACTTC
TRBJ2-1,TRBD2,TRBV29-1,-,CSVVAGGTDEQFF,TGCAGCGTTGTAGCGGGGGGCACGGATGAGCAGTTCTTC
TRBJ2-1,-,TRBV27,-,CASSPLEVYNEQFF,TGTGCCAGCAGTCCGCTTGAAGTATACAATGAGCAGTTCTTC
TRBJ1-5,-,TRBV19,-,CASSMVHSPNQPQHF,TGTGCCAGTAGTATGGTACACAGCCCCAATCAGCCCCAGCATTTT
TRBJ1-3,-,TRBV9,-,CASSPPRGSGNTIYF,TGTGCCAGCAGCCCCCCCAGAGGTTCTGGAAACACCATATATTTT
TRBJ2-5,TRBD1,TRBV2,-,CASSVVATGGSAETQYF,TGTGCCAGCAGTGTAGTAGCGACAGGGGGCAGCGCGGAGACCCAGTACTTC
TRBJ2-5,TRBD2,TRBV6-5,-,CASTPMGGLQETQYF,TGTGCCAGCACCCCCATGGGAGGGCTCCAAGAGACCCAGTACTTC
TRBJ1-1,-,TRBV2,-,CASSELESGSTGVSPEAFF,TGTGCCAGCAGTGAACTCGAATCGGGATCCACCGGAGTTAGTCCTGAAGCTTTCTTT
TRBJ2-2,TRBD1,TRBV6-5,-,CASRRDREDTGELFF,TGTGCCAGCAGGCGGGACAGGGAGGACACCGGGGAGCTGTTTTTT
TRBJ2-1,TRBD2,TRBV19,-,CASKTSGASYNEQFF,TGTGCCAGTAAGACTAGCGGGGCCTCCTACAATGAGCAGTTCTTC
TRBJ1-6,-,TRBV9,-,CASGAESSYNSPLHF,TGTGCCAGCGGGGCGGAGAGCTCCTATAATTCACCCCTCCACTTT
TRBJ2-7,-,TRBV7-6,-,CASSLVPPGGKKYEQYF,TGTGCCAGCAGCTTAGTCCCACCTGGGGGAAAAAAGTACGAGCAGTACTTC
TRBJ2-5,-,TRBV6-5,-,CASSHRGGETQYF,TGTGCCAGCAGCCACAGGGGAGGCGAGACCCAGTACTTC
TRBJ1-1,-,TRBV27,-,CASSLLGEVTEAFF,TGTGCCAGCAGTTTATTGGGGGAGGTCACTGAAGCTTTCTTT
TRBJ2-3,-,TRBV7-3,-,CASSLNRNTDTQYF,TGTGCCAGCAGCTTAAACAGGAACACAGATACGCAGTATTTT
TRBJ1-5,TRBD1,TRBV18,-,CASSLDRVDQPQHF,TGTGCCAGCTCACTCGACAGGGTGGATCAGCCCCAGCATTTT
TRBJ2-3,-,TRBV20-1,-,CSARDYRLQYF,TGCAGTGCTAGAGATTACCGGCTGCAGTATTTT
TRBJ1-6,-,TRBV4-1,few,CASSQDPRGAGSPLHF,TGCGCCAGCAGCCAAGATCCAAGGGGCGCAGGGTCACCCCTCCACTTT
TRBJ1-2,TRBD1,TRBV28,-,CASTPTGDYGYTF,TGTGCCAGCACCCCCACAGGGGACTATGGCTACACCTTC
TRBJ2-7,-,TRBV6-5,-,CASSYFWSSYEQYF,TGTGCCAGCAGTTACTTTTGGAGCTCCTACGAGCAGTACTTC
TRBJ2-2,-,TRBV5-6,few,CASSLPHTGELFF,TGTGCCAGCAGCTTGCCCCACACCGGGGAGCTGTTTTTT